This T cell receptor beta chain derives from a study of neurological immune-mediated disorders. Each CDR3 protein is one row after TCRdb ran MiXCR on the 5' RACE reads. Here the sample spans roughly 40,000 distinct CDR3 sequences, roughly 2.5% being singletons. The CDR3 has 13 amino acids. The germline V gene has CDR1 SGHTA and CDR2 FQGNSA. There are many counts of this clonotype. An end of the junction differs from the germline gene, which may be a read error. Sequencing input: PBMCs. The V and J genes are TRBV7-2 and TRBJ1-6, with D uncertain. The sequence derives from a man in his fifties or sixties with multiple sclerosis. This CDR3 reads CASSLSSNSPLNF. The DNA of the CDR3 is TGTGCCAGCAGCTTAAGCTCCAATTCACCCCTCAACTTT.